The rows below give T cell receptor beta chains drawn from one sample of a study of beta chain features in type 1 diabetes. The method was immunoSEQ multiplex PCR; TCRdb's version includes in-frame clones alone and lacks a portion of them. Here the sample spans under 250,000 clones, 27% being singletons. The sequencing input was central memory CD4+ T cells from blood. These receptors originate from a man aged 25 to 40 in good health. Both conserved end residues are trimmed from each CDR3. Each record gives: J gene, CDR3 length, clone size, V gene, CDR3 protein. Size is omitted from some rows. Given values are once, few, many or a class for expanded clones.

>TRBJ1-2|11|-|TRBV19
ASSIDRDYGYT
>TRBJ2-1|13|few|TRBV5-4
ASSQTSGSYNEQF
>TRBJ2-7|9|few|TRBV20-1
SARGSYEQY
>TRBJ1-6|13|many|TRBV7-2
ASSPQGARNSPLH
>TRBJ2-7|12|-|TRBV5-4
ASSLAFSSYEQY
>TRBJ1-2|10|few|TRBV7-9
ASSLMGRPDT
>TRBJ2-6|16|few|TRBV13
ASSFREGTFSGANVLT
>TRBJ2-1|10|-|TRBV5-1
ASSFSPNEQF
>TRBJ1-1|12|-|TRBV30
AWKLGEMNTEAF
>TRBJ2-1|11|few|TRBV10-2
ASIIQGSGEQF
>TRBJ2-1|12|many|TRBV7-2
ASSLTRSYNEQF
>TRBJ2-1|14|many|TRBV7-7
ASGAWWGALNNEQF
>TRBJ1-2|12|-|TRBV27
ASSTSIANYGYT
>TRBJ1-2|11|few|TRBV5-6
ASSFSDNYGYT
>TRBJ1-6|12|-|TRBV25-1
ASSGSSYNSPLH
>TRBJ2-7|10|-|TRBV30
ALGGHSYEQY
>TRBJ1-5|15|-|TRBV30
AWSVNRLRRLNQPQH
>TRBJ1-4|13|few|TRBV7-2
ASSPQTGFSEKLF
>TRBJ1-2|12|many|TRBV7-2
ASSFQEANYGYT
>TRBJ1-5|11|few|TRBV28
ASSTVGNQPQH
>TRBJ2-7|13|-|TRBV4-3
ASSQDVRTIYEQY
>TRBJ2-1|14|-|TRBV11-2
ASRRTSGSSGNEQF
>TRBJ2-7|14|few|TRBV23-1
ASSHLDLRDGYEQY
>TRBJ2-7|12|-|TRBV10-3
AISPGQGIYEQY
>TRBJ2-3|13|few|TRBV27
ASSLLGGRTDTQY
>TRBJ2-3|10|-|TRBV13
ASSSYPDTQY
>TRBJ2-5|15|-|TRBV4-2
ASSQDRGGVGQETQY
>TRBJ1-5|11|-|TRBV7-6
ASSQGQNQPQH
>TRBJ2-7|13|many|TRBV28
ASSLWDRGLMSQY
>TRBJ2-3|12|-|TRBV29-1
SAAKNLRTDTQY
>TRBJ2-3|14|-|TRBV7-9
ASGRILANFMDTQY
>TRBJ2-3|13|few|TRBV27
ASSTRTPPSDTQY
>TRBJ2-2|12|few|TRBV7-2
ASSSGGYTGELF
>TRBJ2-4|13|-|TRBV7-8
ASSLGDRAKNIQY
>TRBJ2-2|12|few|TRBV14
ASSLGGGVGELF
>TRBJ2-1|12|-|TRBV5-1
ASSLTSGSVEQF
>TRBJ1-5|12|-|TRBV5-1
ASSLDGFNQPQH
>TRBJ1-2|12|few|TRBV25-1
ASSESTVNYGYT
>TRBJ2-2|13|-|TRBV14
ASSQKEGVTGELF
>TRBJ2-1|9|many|TRBV10-3
AIGAGDEQF
>TRBJ2-2|13|-|TRBV19
ASSIRRPNTGELF
>TRBJ2-2|13|few|TRBV30
AWSALGQNTGELF
>TRBJ1-1|11|few|TRBV30
AWSVRGNTEAF
>TRBJ2-3|12|-|TRBV5-4
ASSLDMETDTQY
>TRBJ1-5|14|once|TRBV5-1
ASSLGSGGSNQPQH
>TRBJ2-7|12|-|TRBV6-5
ASSYKGRSYEQY
>TRBJ2-5|10|few|TRBV10-3
AISDRQETQY
>TRBJ1-1|12|few|TRBV11-3
ASSQQGSDTEAF
>TRBJ2-7|12|-|TRBV25-1
ASSEFGPDTGQY
>TRBJ2-1|13|few|TRBV6-1
ASSEASGGFDEQF
>TRBJ1-2|12|-|TRBV30
AWSAKGAGYGYT
>TRBJ2-3|15|-|TRBV2
ASSDEPTSLYTDTQY
>TRBJ1-1|12|-|TRBV5-1
ASSQQGANTEAF
>TRBJ2-1|10|-|TRBV7-2
ASSQNYNEQF
>TRBJ2-3|11|-|TRBV2
ASKGLRTDTQY
>TRBJ2-1|17|few|TRBV7-2
ASSLFGQADPKSYNEQF